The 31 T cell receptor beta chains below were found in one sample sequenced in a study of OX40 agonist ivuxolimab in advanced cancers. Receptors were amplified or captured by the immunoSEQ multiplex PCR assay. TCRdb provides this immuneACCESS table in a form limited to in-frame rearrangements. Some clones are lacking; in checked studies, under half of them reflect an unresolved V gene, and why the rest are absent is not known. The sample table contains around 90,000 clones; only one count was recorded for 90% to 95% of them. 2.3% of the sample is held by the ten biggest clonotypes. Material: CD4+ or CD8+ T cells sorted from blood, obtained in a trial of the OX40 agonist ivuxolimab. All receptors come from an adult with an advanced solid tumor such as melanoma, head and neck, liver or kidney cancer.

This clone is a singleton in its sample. The CDR3 spells CASSVGTSGRYEQYF. CDR3 DNA: TGTGCCAGCAGTGTTGGGACTAGCGGGAGGTACGAGCAGTACTTC. This chain links TRBV6-1 with TRBJ2-7; 15 bases agree with TRBD2. With V trimmed by 4 bases and J by 4 bases, 2 bases remained unmatched. Looked up from germline, CDR1 is MNHNS and CDR2 is SASEGT. The CDR3 covers 15 residues.

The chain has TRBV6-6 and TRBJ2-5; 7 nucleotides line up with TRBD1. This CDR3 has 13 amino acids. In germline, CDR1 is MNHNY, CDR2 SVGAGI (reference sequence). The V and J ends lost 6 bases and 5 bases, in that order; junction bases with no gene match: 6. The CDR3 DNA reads TGTGCCAGCAGAAGACAGGGCTCGGAGACCCAGTACTTC. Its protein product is CASRRQGSETQYF.

As DNA, the CDR3 is TGTGCCAGCAGCTGGGGGGACAGGGTCGGGAATGAGCAGTTCTTC. Translation: CASSWGDRVGNEQFF. The J gene is TRBJ2-1, the V gene TRBV5-4; 9 bases match TRBD1. Looked up from germline, CDR1 is SGHNT and CDR2 is YYREEE (reference sequence). V was clipped by 3 bases and J by 7 bases; unmatched bases: 8. The CDR3 spans 15 residues. Full variable domain (remainder filled in from reference TRBV5-4 and TRBJ2-1): ETGVTQSPTHLIKTRGQQVTLRCSSQSGHNTVSWYQQALGQGPQFIFQYYREEENGRGNFPPRFSGLQFPNYSSELNVNALELDDSALYLCASSWGDRVGNEQFFGPGTRLTVL.

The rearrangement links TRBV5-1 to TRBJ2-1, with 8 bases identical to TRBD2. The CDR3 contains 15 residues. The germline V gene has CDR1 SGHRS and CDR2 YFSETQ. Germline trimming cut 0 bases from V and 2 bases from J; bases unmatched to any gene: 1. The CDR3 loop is CASSLAAGAYNEQFF. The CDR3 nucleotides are TGCGCCAGCAGCTTGGCAGCGGGAGCCTACAATGAGCAGTTCTTC.

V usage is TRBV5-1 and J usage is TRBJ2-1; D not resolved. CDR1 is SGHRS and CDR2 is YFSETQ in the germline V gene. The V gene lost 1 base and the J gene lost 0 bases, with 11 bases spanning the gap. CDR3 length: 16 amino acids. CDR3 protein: CASSLPGSGSYNEQFF. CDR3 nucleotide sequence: TGCGCCAGCAGCTTGCCGGGCAGTGGCTCCTACAATGAGCAGTTCTTC.

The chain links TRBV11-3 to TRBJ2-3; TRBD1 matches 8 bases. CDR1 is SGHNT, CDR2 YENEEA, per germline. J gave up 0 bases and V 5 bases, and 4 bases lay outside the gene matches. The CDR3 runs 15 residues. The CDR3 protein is CASSRRQGSTDTQYF. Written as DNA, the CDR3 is TGTGCCAGCAGCCGGCGACAGGGGAGCACAGATACGCAGTATTTT.

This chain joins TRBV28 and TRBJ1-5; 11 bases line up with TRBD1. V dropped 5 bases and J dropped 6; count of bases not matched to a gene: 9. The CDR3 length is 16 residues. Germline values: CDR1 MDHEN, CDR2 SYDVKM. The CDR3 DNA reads TGTGCCAGCAGTCCACCCCGGACAGGGGGCGGTCAGCCCCAGCATTTT. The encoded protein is CASSPPRTGGGQPQHF.

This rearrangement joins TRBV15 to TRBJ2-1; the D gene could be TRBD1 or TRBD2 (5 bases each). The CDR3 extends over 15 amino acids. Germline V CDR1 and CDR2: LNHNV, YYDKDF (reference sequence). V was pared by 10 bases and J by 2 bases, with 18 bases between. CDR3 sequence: CASANGAHPYNEQFF. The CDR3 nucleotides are TGTGCCAGCGCCAACGGGGCCCACCCCTACAATGAGCAGTTCTTC. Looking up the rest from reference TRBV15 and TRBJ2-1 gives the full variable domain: DAMVIQNPRYQVTQFGKPVTLSCSQTLNHNVMYWYQQKSSQAPKLLFHYYDKDFNNEADTPDNFQSRRPNTSFCFLDIRSPGLGDTAMYLCASANGAHPYNEQFFGPGTRLTVL.

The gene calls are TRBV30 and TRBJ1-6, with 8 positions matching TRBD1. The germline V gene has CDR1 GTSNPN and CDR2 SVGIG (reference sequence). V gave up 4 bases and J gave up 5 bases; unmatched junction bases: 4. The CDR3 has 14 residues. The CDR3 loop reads CAWKEDRDNSPLHF. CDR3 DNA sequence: TGTGCCTGGAAGGAGGACAGGGATAATTCACCCCTCCACTTT.

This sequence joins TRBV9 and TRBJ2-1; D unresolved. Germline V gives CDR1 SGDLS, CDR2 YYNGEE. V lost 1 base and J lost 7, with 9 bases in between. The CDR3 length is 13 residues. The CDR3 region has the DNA TGTGCCAGCAGCGTAAACACCGGGAATGAGCAGTTCTTC. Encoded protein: CASSVNTGNEQFF. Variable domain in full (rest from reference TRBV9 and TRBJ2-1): DSGVTQTPKHLITATGQRVTLRCSPRSGDLSVYWYQQSLDQGLQFLIQYYNGEERAKGNILERFSAQQFPDLHSELNLSSLELGDSALYFCASSVNTGNEQFFGPGTRLTVL.

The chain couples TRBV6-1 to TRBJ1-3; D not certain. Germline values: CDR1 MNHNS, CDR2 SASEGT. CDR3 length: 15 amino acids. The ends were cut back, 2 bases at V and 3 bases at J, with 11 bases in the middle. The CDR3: CASSEWVGNGNTIYF. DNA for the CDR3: TGTGCCAGCAGTGAATGGGTAGGGAATGGAAACACCATATATTTT.

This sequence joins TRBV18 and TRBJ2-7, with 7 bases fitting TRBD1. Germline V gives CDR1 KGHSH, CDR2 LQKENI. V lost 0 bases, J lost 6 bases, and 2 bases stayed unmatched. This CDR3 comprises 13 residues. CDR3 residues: CASSPPGQREQYF. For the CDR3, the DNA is TGTGCCAGCTCACCACCGGGACAGCGCGAGCAGTACTTC.

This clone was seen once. The CDR3 nucleotides are TGTGCCAGCAGCTTAACCAAAAATCAGCCCCAGCATTTT. Protein sequence: CASSLTKNQPQHF. The V call is TRBV7-8, the J call TRBJ1-5, with D hard to call. The CDR3 is 13 residues long. Trimming removed 2 bases at V and 4 bases at J, with 6 bases between. CDR1 is SGHVS and CDR2 is FQNEAQ in the germline V gene.

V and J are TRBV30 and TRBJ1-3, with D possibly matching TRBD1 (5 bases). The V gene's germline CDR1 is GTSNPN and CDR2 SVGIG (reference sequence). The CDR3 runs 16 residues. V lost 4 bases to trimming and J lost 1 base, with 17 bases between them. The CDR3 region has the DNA TGTGCCTGGAATCTAGGGGCCGGGAAGTCTGGAAACACCATATATTTT. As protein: CAWNLGAGKSGNTIYF.

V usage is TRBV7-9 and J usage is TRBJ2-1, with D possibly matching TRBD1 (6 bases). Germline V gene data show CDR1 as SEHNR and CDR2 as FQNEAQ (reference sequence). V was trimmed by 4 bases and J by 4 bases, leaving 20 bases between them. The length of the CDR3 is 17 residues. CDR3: CASSSNTGNLGYNEQFF. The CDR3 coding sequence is TGTGCCAGCAGCTCGAACACAGGGAATCTGGGATACAATGAGCAGTTCTTC. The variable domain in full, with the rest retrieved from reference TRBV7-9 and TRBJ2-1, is DTGVSQNPRHKITKRGQNVTFRCDPISEHNRLYWYRQTLGQGPEFLTYFQNEAQLEKSRLLSDRFSAERPKGSFSTLEIQRTEQGDSAMYLCASSSNTGNLGYNEQFFGPGTRLTVL.

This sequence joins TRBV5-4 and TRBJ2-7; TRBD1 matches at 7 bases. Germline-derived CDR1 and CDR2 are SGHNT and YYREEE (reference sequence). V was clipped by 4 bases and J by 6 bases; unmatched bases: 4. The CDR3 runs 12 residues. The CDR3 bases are TGTGCCAGCAGCATCGGGACAGCCGAGCAGTACTTC. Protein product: CASSIGTAEQYF.

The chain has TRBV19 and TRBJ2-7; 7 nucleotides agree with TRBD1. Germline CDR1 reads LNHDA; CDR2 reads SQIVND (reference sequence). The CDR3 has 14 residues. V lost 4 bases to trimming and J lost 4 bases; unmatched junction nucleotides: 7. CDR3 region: CASSTRGRGYEQYF. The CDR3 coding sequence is TGTGCCAGTAGTACTCGAGGCAGGGGGTACGAGCAGTACTTC.

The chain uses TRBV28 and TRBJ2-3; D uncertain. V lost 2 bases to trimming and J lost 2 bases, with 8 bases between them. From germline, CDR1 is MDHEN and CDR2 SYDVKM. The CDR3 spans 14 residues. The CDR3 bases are TGTGCCAGCAGTTTAGCCTCCTACACAGATACGCAGTATTTT. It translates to CASSLASYTDTQYF. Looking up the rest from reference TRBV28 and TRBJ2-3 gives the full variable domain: DVKVTQSSRYLVKRTGEKVFLECVQDMDHENMFWYRQDPGLGLRLIYFSYDVKMKEKGDIPEGYSVSREKKERFSLILESASTNQTSMYLCASSLASYTDTQYFGPGTRLTVL.

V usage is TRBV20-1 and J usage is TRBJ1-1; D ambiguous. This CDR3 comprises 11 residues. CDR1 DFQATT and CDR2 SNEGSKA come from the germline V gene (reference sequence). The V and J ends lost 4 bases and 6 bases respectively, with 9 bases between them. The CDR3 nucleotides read TGCAGTGCTAAGCCCTACGCTGAAGCTTTCTTT. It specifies CSAKPYAEAFF.

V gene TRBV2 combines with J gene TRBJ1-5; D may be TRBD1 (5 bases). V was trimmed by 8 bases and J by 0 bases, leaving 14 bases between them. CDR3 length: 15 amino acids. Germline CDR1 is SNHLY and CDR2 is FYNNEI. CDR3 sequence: CASGGRGNSNQPQHF. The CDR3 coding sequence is TGTGCCAGCGGGGGGAGGGGAAATAGCAATCAGCCCCAGCATTTT.

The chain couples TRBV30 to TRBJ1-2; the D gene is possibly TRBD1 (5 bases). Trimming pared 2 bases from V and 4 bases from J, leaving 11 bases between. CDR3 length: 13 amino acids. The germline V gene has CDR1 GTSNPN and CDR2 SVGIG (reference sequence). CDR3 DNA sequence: TGTGCCTGGAGTTCTACAGGACGCTATGGCTACACCTTC. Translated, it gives CAWSSTGRYGYTF.

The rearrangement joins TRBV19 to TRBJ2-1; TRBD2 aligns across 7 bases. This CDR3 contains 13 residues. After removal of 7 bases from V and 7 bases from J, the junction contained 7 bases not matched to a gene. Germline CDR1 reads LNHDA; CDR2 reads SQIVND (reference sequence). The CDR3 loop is CASTWRESNEQFF. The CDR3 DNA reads TGTGCCAGTACCTGGCGGGAGTCAAATGAGCAGTTCTTC. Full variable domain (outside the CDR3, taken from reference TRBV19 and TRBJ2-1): DGGITQSPKYLFRKEGQNVTLSCEQNLNHDAMYWYRQDPGQGLRLIYYSQIVNDFQKGDIAEGYSVSREKKESFPLTVTSAQKNPTAFYLCASTWRESNEQFFGPGTRLTVL.

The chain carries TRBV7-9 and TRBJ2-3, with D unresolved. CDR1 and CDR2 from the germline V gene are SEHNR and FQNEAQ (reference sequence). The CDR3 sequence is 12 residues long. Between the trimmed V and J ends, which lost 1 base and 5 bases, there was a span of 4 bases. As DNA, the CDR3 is TGTGCCAGCAGCTTAGTCGTAGATACGCAGTATTTT. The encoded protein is CASSLVVDTQYF. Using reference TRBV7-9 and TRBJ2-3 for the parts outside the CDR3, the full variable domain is DTGVSQNPRHKITKRGQNVTFRCDPISEHNRLYWYRQTLGQGPEFLTYFQNEAQLEKSRLLSDRFSAERPKGSFSTLEIQRTEQGDSAMYLCASSLVVDTQYFGPGTRLTVL.

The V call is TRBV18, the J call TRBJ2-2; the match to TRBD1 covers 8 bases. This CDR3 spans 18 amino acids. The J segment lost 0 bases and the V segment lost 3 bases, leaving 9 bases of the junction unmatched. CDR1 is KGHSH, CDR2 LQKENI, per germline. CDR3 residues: CASSPFQGALSNTGELFF. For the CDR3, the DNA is TGTGCCAGCTCACCCTTTCAGGGGGCCCTCTCGAACACCGGGGAGCTGTTTTTT. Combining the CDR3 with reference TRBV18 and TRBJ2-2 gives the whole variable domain NAGVMQNPRHLVRRRGQEARLRCSPMKGHSHVYWYRQLPEEGLKFMVYLQKENIIDESGMPKERFSAEFPKEGPSILRIQQVVRGDSAAYFCASSPFQGALSNTGELFFGEGSRLTVL.

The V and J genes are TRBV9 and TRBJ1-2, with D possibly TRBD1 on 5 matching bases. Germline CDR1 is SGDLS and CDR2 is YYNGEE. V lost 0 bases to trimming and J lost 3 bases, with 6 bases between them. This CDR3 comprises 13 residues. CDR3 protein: CASSVGRDYGYTF. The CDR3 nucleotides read TGTGCCAGCAGCGTAGGCAGGGACTATGGCTACACCTTC.

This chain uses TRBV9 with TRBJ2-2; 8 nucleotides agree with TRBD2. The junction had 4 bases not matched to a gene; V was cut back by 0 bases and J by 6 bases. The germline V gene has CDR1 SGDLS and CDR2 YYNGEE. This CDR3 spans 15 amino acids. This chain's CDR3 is CASSVAGGAAGELFF. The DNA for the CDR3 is TGTGCCAGCAGCGTAGCCGGGGGGGCGGCCGGGGAGCTGTTTTTT.

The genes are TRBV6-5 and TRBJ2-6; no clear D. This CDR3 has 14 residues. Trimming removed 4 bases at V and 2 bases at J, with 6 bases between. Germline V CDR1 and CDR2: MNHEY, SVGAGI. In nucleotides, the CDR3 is TGTGCCAGCAGTTCGGTCGCTGGGGCCAACGTCCTGACTTTC. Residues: CASSSVAGANVLTF.

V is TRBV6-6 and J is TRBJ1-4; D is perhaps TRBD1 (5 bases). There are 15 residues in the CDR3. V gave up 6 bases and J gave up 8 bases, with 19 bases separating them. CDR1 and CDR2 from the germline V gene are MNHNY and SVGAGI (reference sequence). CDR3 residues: CASSPQDKKGEKLFF. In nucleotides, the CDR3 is TGTGCCAGCAGCCCCCAGGACAAAAAGGGGGAAAAACTGTTTTTT.

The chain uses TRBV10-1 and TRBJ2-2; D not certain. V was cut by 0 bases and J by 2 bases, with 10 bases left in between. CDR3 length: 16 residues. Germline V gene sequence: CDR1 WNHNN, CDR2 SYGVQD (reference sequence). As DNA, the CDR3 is TGCGCCAGCAGTGAGTCGAAGGCCGATAACACCGGGGAGCTGTTTTTT. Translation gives CASSESKADNTGELFF.

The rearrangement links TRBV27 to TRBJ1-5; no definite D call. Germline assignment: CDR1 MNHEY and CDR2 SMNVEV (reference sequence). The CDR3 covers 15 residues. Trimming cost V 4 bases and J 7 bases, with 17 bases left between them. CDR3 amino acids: CASSSGVRARQPQHF. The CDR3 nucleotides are TGTGCCAGCAGTTCCGGGGTAAGGGCGAGACAGCCCCAGCATTTT.

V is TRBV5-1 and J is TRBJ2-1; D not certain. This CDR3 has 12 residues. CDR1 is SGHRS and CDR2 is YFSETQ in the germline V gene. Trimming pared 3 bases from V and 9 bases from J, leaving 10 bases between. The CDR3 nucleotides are TGCGCCAGCAGCTCCACGATGGGTGAGCAGTTCTTC. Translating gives CASSSTMGEQFF.